The 20 T cell receptor beta chains below come from one sample, sequenced in a study of blood T cell repertoires in COVID-19. Libraries were prepared by immunoSEQ multiplex PCR; TCRdb keeps only in-frame clonotypes and omits some of them. The sample lists some 270,000 clones; 85% were seen once. The sequencing sample was made of PBMCs or T cells enriched from blood (not recorded which). The receptors stem from a woman between 45 and 60 years old with acute COVID-19.

The chain is built from TRBV14 and TRBJ2-4; D gene uncertain. Germline V gene lookup returns CDR1 SGHDN and CDR2 FVKESK. CDR3 size: 15 residues. The V and J ends lost 2 bases and 0 bases respectively, with 8 bases between them. In nucleotides, the CDR3 is TGTGCCAGCAGCCAATTGTCCCTAGCCAAAAACATTCAGTACTTC. It is translated as CASSQLSLAKNIQYF.

V gene TRBV5-1 combines with J gene TRBJ2-2; 9 nucleotides line up with TRBD1. CDR1 SGHRS and CDR2 YFSETQ come from the germline V gene. This CDR3 is 16 amino acids long. V lost 5 bases to trimming and J lost 4 bases; unmatched junction nucleotides: 9. Written as DNA, the CDR3 is TGCGCCAGCAGTTATACAGGGGGCTCGAGCACCGGGGAGCTGTTTTTT. This codes for CASSYTGGSSTGELFF.

The chain has TRBV5-1 and TRBJ1-2; D not certain. Trimming shortened V by 0 bases and J by 8 bases, and 11 bases separated the two germline ends. CDR1 and CDR2 from the germline V gene are SGHRS and YFSETQ. This CDR3 region has 13 residues. The CDR3 is CASSLVGDRGYTF. The CDR3 DNA reads TGCGCCAGCAGCTTGGTCGGGGATCGGGGCTACACCTTC.

V and J are TRBV6-5 and TRBJ1-1; D remains unclear. V dropped 2 bases and J dropped 5 bases, with 12 bases sitting between them. The CDR3 loop spans 14 amino acids. Germline assignment: CDR1 MNHEY and CDR2 SVGAGI. The CDR3 reads CASSYRNRETEAFF. The CDR3 DNA sequence: TGTGCCAGCAGTTACAGGAACAGAGAAACTGAAGCTTTCTTT.

The V call is TRBV30, the J call TRBJ1-1; 9 bases agree with TRBD1. This CDR3 spans 10 amino acids. Trimming removed 5 bases from V and 11 bases from J; junction bases left unmatched: 3. Germline CDR1 GTSNPN, CDR2 SVGIG (reference sequence). The CDR3 DNA sequence: TGTGCCTGGGGGGACAGGGCGGCTTTCTTT. Translating gives CAWGDRAAFF.

This clone appeared a single time. In DNA, the CDR3 is TGTGCCAGCAGCCCGTTCGGTGGGGGCGATCAGTACAATGAGCAGTTCTTC. This codes for CASSPFGGGDQYNEQFF. This chain uses TRBV5-6 with TRBJ2-1; tentatively, D is TRBD1 (6 bases). Trimming stripped 4 bases from V and 4 bases from J, with 21 bases between. This CDR3 has 17 residues. Per the germline V gene, CDR1 is SGHDT and CDR2 is YYEEEE.

This clone was seen a single time. This chain links TRBV2 with TRBJ1-1; 7 nucleotides match TRBD1. The ends lost 6 bases at V and 2 bases at J; junction bases unmatched: 12. Germline assignment: CDR1 SNHLY and CDR2 FYNNEI. The CDR3 totals 16 residues. The CDR3 sequence is CASRDWTGLANTEAFF. The CDR3 nucleotides read TGTGCCAGCAGAGACTGGACAGGACTAGCCAACACTGAAGCTTTCTTT.

As for this clone: An end of the junction differs from the germline gene, which may be a read error. J is TRBJ1-2 and V is TRBV13; D is perhaps TRBD1 (6 bases). The CDR3 has 14 amino acids. Germline V gene sequence: CDR1 PRHDT, CDR2 FYEKMQ (reference sequence). The CDR3 nucleotides are TGTGCCAGCAGCCTAGGGACACATAACTATGGCTACACCTTC. Its protein is CASSLGTHNYGYTF.

The CDR3 is CASMGQGSDTQYF. The CDR3, as DNA: TGTGCCAGCATGGGACAGGGTTCAGATACGCAGTATTTT. This sequence joins TRBV2 and TRBJ2-3, with 9 nucleotides matching TRBD1. This CDR3 contains 13 residues. With 7 bases clipped from V and 4 bases from J, the junction kept 3 bases outside the gene matches. The germline gives CDR1 SNHLY, CDR2 FYNNEI.

This chain links TRBV2 with TRBJ2-1, with a weak D call TRBD2 (5 bases). The CDR3 loop spans 13 amino acids. V shed 4 bases and J shed 6 bases, with 10 bases lying between them. Per the germline V gene, CDR1 is SNHLY and CDR2 is FYNNEI. The CDR3 region is CASSAGSGNEQFF. CDR3 DNA sequence: TGTGCCAGCAGTGCTGGCAGCGGCAATGAGCAGTTCTTC.

This rearrangement joins TRBV10-3 to TRBJ1-1; perhaps TRBD1 as D (6 bases). The germline V gene has CDR1 ENHRY and CDR2 SYGVKD. The length of the CDR3 is 16 residues. With 0 bases removed from V and 3 bases from J, the gap between germline ends came to 14 bases. This CDR3 is CAISESGAKGDTEAFF. The CDR3 coding sequence is TGTGCCATCAGTGAGTCGGGGGCCAAAGGGGACACTGAAGCTTTCTTT.

This chain joins TRBV5-1 and TRBJ2-3; no reliable D call. V was pared by 0 bases and J by 5 bases, with 4 bases between. Per the germline V gene, CDR1 is SGHRS and CDR2 is YFSETQ. This CDR3 contains 12 residues. Here the CDR3 DNA reads TGCGCCAGCAGCTTGGCCGGAGATACGCAGTATTTT. Its protein is CASSLAGDTQYF. The complete variable domain, with remaining parts taken from reference TRBV5-1 and TRBJ2-3, reads KAGVTQTPRYLIKTRGQQVTLSCSPISGHRSVSWYQQTPGQGLQFLFEYFSETQRNKGNFPGRFSGRQFSNSRSEMNVSTLELGDSALYLCASSLAGDTQYFGPGTRLTVL.

The chain employs TRBV28 and TRBJ1-2; 7 bases agree with TRBD1. J was trimmed by 4 bases and V by 2 bases; bases with no gene match: 4. The CDR3 contains 14 residues. Germline loops: CDR1 MDHEN, CDR2 SYDVKM. Written as DNA, the CDR3 is TGTGCCAGCAGTTTACAGGGGGATATCTATGGCTACACCTTC. Translation gives CASSLQGDIYGYTF.

The chain recombines TRBV19 with TRBJ2-1; 7 bases fit TRBD2. Germline loops: CDR1 LNHDA, CDR2 SQIVND (reference sequence). The V gene end was trimmed by 3 bases and the J gene end by 10 bases; junction bases not matched to a gene: 12. CDR3 size: 15 residues. The CDR3: CASSINGLGFREQFF. CDR3 nucleotide sequence: TGTGCCAGTAGTATTAATGGACTAGGCTTTCGGGAGCAGTTCTTC.

The chain has TRBV9 and TRBJ1-3, with a weak D call TRBD1 (5 bases). The CDR3 is 16 residues long. V shed 0 bases and J shed 0 bases, with 10 bases lying between them. Germline values: CDR1 SGDLS, CDR2 YYNGEE. As DNA, the CDR3 is TGTGCCAGCAGCGTAGGGGGCAGCTTCTCTGGAAACACCATATATTTT. Translating it yields CASSVGGSFSGNTIYF.

This rearrangement joins TRBV4-2 to TRBJ1-1; 9 nucleotides line up with TRBD1. J gave up 11 bases and V 0 bases, and 7 bases lay outside the gene matches. There are 14 residues in the CDR3. Germline V gives CDR1 LGHNA, CDR2 YNFKEQ. The CDR3 region has the DNA TGTGCCAGCAGCCAAGAGGGAACAGGGGGCACCGCTTTCTTT. Its protein product is CASSQEGTGGTAFF.

About this clone: The sample holds other DNA sequences that translate to the same CDR3. This chain uses TRBV6-2 or TRBV6-3 with TRBJ1-1; D uncertain. Germline V CDR1 and CDR2: MNHEY, SVGEGT. The CDR3 has 14 amino acids. V lost 3 bases and J lost 1, with 9 bases in between. Here the CDR3 DNA reads TGTGCCAGCAGTTATGCGGGAGCGAACACTGAAGCTTTCTTT. Translating gives CASSYAGANTEAFF.

This chain uses TRBV5-6 with TRBJ1-2; D possibly corresponds to TRBD1 (6 bases). The CDR3 runs to 15 residues. The ends were cut back, 0 bases at V and 3 bases at J, with 12 bases in the middle. CDR1 is SGHDT and CDR2 is YYEEEE in the germline V gene. The chain's CDR3 is CASSLVGARDYGYTF. In nucleotides, the CDR3 is TGTGCCAGCAGCTTGGTGGGGGCGCGCGACTATGGCTACACCTTC.

The chain recombines TRBV5-1 with TRBJ1-2, with 9 bases aligning to TRBD1. Germline V CDR1 and CDR2: SGHRS, YFSETQ. After removal of 5 bases from V and 7 bases from J, the junction contained 18 bases not matched to a gene. The CDR3 totals 17 residues. Here the CDR3 reads CASSFGALAGQGGGYTF. For the CDR3, the DNA is TGCGCCAGCAGTTTCGGCGCATTAGCGGGACAGGGTGGTGGCTACACCTTC.

This rearrangement joins TRBV30 to TRBJ1-6, with D tentatively TRBD1 (6 bases). V was clipped by 8 bases and J by 4 bases, with 9 bases between them. From germline, CDR1 is GTSNPN and CDR2 SVGIG (reference sequence). The CDR3 runs to 12 residues. The CDR3 coding sequence is TGTGCCATGGGGACATATAATTCACCCCTCCACTTT. It encodes CAMGTYNSPLHF.